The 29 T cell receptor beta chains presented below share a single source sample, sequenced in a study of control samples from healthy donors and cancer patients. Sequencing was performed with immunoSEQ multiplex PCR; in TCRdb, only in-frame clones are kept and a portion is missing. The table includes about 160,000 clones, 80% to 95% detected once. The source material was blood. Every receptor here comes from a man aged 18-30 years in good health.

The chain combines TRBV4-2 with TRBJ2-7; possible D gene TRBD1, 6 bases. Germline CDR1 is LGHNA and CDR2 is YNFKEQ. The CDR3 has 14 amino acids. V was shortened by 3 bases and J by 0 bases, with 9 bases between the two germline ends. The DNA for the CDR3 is TGTGCCAGCAGCCATCTACAGGGCTCCTACGAGCAGTACTTC. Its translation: CASSHLQGSYEQYF.

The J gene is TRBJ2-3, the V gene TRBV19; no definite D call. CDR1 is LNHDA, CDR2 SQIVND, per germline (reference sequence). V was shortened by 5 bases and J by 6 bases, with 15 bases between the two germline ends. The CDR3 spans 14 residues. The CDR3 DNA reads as TGTGCCAGTAGTGCCTTCCAAGGGCTCGATACGCAGTATTTT. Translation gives CASSAFQGLDTQYF.

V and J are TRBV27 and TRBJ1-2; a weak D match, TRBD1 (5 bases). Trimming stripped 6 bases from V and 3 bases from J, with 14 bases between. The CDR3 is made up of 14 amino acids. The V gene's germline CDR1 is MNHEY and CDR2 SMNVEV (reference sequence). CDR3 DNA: TGTGCCAGCAGGAAACCGGGGGGGGACTATGGCTACACCTTC. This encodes CASRKPGGDYGYTF.

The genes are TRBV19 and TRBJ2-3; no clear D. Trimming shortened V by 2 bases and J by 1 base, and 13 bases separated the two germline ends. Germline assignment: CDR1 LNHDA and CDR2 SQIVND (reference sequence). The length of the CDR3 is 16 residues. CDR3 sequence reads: CASSIQATRGTDTQYF. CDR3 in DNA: TGTGCCAGTAGTATACAGGCGACGAGAGGCACAGATACGCAGTATTTT.

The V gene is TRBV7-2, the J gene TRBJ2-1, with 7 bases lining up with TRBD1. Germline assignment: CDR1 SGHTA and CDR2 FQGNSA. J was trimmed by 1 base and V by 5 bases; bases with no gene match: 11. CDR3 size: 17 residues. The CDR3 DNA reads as TGTGCCAGCAGCCCTTTGCAGGGGGTAGGATCCTACAATGAGCAGTTCTTC. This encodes CASSPLQGVGSYNEQFF.

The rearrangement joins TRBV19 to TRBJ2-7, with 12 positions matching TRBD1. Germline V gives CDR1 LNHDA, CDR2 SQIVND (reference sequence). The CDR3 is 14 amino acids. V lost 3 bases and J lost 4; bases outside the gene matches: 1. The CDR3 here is CASSMGQGAYEQYF. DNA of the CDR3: TGTGCCAGTAGTATGGGACAGGGGGCATACGAGCAGTACTTC.

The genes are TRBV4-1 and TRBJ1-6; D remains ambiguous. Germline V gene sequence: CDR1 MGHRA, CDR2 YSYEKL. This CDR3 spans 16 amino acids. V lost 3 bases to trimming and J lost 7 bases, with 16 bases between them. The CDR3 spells CASSQIEGLWNSPLHF. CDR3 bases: TGCGCCAGCAGCCAGATTGAGGGTTTATGGAATTCACCCCTCCACTTT.

The CDR3 nucleotides read TGTGCCAGTAGCTCATCCGGGATAAATCAGCCCCAGCATTTT. Its translation: CASSSSGINQPQHF. The rearrangement links TRBV19 to TRBJ1-5; D is uncertain. Trimming cost V 6 bases and J 4 bases, with 13 bases left between them. The CDR3 has 14 amino acids. Germline-derived CDR1 and CDR2 are LNHDA and SQIVND (reference sequence).

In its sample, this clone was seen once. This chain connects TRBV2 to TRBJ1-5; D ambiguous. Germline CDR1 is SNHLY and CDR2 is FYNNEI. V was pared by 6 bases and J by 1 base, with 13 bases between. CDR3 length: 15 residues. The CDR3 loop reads CASRERVLSNQPQHF. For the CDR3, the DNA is TGTGCCAGCAGGGAAAGGGTGTTGAGCAATCAGCCCCAGCATTTT.

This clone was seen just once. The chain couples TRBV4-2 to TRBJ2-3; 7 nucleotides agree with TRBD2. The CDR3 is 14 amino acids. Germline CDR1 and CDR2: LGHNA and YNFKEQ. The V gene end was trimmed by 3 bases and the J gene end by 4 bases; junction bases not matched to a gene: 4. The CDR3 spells CASSQGDYSDTQYF. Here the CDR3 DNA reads TGTGCCAGCAGCCAGGGGGACTACTCAGATACGCAGTATTTT.

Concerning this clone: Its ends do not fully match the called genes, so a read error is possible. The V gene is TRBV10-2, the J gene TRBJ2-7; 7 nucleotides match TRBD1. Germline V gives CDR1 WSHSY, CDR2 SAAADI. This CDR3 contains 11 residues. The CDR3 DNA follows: TGCGCCAGCAGTGAGTCCGACAGGGCTCACTTC. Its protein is CASSESDRAHF.

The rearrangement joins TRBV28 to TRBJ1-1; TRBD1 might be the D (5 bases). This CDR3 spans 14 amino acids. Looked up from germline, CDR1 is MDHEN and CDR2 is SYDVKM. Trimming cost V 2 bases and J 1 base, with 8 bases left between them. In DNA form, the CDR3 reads TGTGCCAGCAGTTTACAGGGAGCGAACACTGAAGCTTTCTTT. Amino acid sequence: CASSLQGANTEAFF.

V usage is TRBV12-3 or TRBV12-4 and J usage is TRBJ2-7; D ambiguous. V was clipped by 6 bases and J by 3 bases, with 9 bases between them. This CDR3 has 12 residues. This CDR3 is CASRTIRYEQYF. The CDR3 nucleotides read TGTGCCAGCAGAACGATACGCTACGAGCAGTACTTC.

CDR3: CASSLGNYGYTF. The CDR3 nucleotides are TGCGCCAGCAGCTTAGGGAACTATGGCTACACCTTC. The gene calls are TRBV5-1 and TRBJ1-2, with D unresolved. Germline lookup yields CDR1 SGHRS and CDR2 YFSETQ. The CDR3 totals 12 residues. Trimming removed 2 bases from V and 2 bases from J, with 4 bases in between.

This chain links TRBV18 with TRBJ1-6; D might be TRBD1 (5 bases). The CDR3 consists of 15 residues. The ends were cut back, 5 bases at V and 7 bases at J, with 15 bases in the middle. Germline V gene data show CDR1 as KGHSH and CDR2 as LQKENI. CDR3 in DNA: TGTGCCAGCTCAATCTGGGACGTTAGGAATTCACCCCTCCACTTT. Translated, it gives CASSIWDVRNSPLHF.

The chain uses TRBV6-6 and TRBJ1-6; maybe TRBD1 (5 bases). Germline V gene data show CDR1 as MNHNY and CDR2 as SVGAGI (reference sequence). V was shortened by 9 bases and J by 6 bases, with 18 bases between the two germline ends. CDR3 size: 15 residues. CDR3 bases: TGTGCCAGTCTCCCCCTCGACAGCCCTAATTCACCCCTCCACTTT. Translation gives CASLPLDSPNSPLHF.

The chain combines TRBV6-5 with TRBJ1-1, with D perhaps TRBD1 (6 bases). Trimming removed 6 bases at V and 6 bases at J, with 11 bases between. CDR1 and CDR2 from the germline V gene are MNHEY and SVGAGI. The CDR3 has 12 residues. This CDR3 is CASRRGHSEAFF. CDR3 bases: TGTGCCAGCAGGCGGGGACATTCTGAAGCTTTCTTT.

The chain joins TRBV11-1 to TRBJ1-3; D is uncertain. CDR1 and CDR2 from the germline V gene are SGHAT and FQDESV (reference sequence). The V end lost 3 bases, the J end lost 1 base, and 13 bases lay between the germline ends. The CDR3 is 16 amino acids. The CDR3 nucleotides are TGTGCCAGCAGCTTCCTCGGACTTGATTCTGGAAACACCATATATTTT. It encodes CASSFLGLDSGNTIYF.

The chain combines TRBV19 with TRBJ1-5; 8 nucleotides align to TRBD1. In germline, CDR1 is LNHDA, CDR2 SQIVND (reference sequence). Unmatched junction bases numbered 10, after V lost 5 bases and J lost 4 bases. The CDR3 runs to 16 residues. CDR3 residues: CASSQSTGALNQPQHF. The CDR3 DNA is TGTGCCAGTAGTCAATCGACAGGGGCCCTAAATCAGCCCCAGCATTTT.

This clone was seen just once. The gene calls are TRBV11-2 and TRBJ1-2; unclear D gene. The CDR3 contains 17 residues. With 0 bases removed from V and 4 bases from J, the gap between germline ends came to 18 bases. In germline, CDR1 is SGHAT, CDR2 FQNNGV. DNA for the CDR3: TGTGCCAGCAGCTTAGACCCCCGACGAGGCAGAGCCTATGGCTACACCTTC. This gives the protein CASSLDPRRGRAYGYTF.

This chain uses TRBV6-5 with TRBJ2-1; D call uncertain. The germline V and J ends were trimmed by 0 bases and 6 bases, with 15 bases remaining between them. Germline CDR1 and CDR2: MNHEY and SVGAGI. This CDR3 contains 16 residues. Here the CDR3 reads CASSYSTRPVSNEQFF. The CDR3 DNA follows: TGTGCCAGCAGTTACTCGACCCGCCCGGTGAGCAATGAGCAGTTCTTC.

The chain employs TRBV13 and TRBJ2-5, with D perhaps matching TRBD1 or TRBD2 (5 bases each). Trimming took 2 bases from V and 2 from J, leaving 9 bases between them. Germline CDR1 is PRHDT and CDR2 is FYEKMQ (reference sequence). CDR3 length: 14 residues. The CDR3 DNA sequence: TGTGCCAGCAGCTTAAGGGGAGATCAAGAGACCCAGTACTTC. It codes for CASSLRGDQETQYF.

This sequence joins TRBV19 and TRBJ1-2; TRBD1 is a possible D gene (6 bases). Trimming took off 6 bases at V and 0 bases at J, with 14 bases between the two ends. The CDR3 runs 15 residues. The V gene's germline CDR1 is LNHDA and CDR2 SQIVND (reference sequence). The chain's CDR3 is CASSPNRVANYGYTF. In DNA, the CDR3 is TGTGCCAGTAGCCCGAACAGGGTAGCTAACTATGGCTACACCTTC.

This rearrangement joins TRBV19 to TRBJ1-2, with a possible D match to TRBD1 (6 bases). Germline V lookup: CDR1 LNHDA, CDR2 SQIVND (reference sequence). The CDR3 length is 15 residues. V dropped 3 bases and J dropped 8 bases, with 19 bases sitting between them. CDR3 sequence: CASSIWSSKGGGYTF. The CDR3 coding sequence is TGTGCCAGTAGTATTTGGTCAAGTAAGGGGGGCGGCTACACCTTC.

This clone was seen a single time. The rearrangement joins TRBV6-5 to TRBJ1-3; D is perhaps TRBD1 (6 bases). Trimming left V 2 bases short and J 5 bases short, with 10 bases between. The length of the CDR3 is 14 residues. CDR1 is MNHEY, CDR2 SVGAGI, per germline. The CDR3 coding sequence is TGTGCCAGCAGTTACAATCAGGGGAGAAACACCATATATTTT. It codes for CASSYNQGRNTIYF.

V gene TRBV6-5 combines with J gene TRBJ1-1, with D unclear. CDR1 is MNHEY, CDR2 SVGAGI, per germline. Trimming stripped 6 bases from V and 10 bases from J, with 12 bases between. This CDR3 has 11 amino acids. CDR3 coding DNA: TGTGCCAGCAGCTCGGGCCAAGTAGCTTTCTTT. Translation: CASSSGQVAFF.

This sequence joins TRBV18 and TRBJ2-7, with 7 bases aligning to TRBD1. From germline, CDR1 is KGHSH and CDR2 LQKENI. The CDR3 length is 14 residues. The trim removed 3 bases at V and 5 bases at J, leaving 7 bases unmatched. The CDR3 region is CASSPPDRVDEQYF. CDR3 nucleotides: TGTGCCAGCTCACCGCCTGACAGGGTAGACGAGCAGTACTTC.

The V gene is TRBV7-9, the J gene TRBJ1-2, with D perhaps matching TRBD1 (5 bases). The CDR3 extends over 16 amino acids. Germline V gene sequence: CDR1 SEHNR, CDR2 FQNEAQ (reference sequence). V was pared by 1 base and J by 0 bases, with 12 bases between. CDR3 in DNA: TGTGCCAGCAGCTTAGGGCAGGGTGGGACTAACTATGGCTACACCTTC. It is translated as CASSLGQGGTNYGYTF.

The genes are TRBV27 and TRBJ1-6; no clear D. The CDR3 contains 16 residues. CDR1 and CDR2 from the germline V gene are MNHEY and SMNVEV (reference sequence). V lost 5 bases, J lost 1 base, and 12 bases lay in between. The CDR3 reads CASSNTYGSYNSPLHF. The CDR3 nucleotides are TGTGCCAGCAGTAACACCTACGGGTCCTATAATTCACCCCTCCACTTT.